This record looks at one TCR beta chain sequence and its context. Antigen specificity is unknown. Trimming pared 2 bases from V and 0 bases from J, leaving 11 bases between. Looked up from germline, CDR1 is SGHVS and CDR2 is FQNEAQ. The CDR3 is made up of 16 amino acids. Constant-segment primers were used for 5'RACE, and the resulting TCR alpha and TCR beta cDNA libraries carried sample barcodes and UMIs. TCRdb processed the 5' RACE reads anew with MiXCR; each CDR3 protein has one entry. The table has around 410,000 distinct CDR3 sequences, more than 20% seen once. The sample is drawn from a study of T-cell memory formation after mild COVID-19. Findings and caveats of the study: Most CD4+ clones that shrank were in CM and EM, while CD8+ ones turned up in EMRA. Prior to infection, memory already included some responding clones, suggesting cross-reactive memory joined.

The origin of this receptor is an adult woman who had mild COVID-19 (a few samples of this study predate the infection). Cell type and time point are not known. This chain connects TRBV7-8 to TRBJ2-1, with a tentative D call TRBD1 (6 bases). Material for sequencing was PBMCs or a T cell subset sorted from them (not recorded which). The CDR3 bases are TGTGCCAGCAGCTTAAATGGACAGAGCTCCTACAATGAGCAGTTCTTC. Protein product: CASSLNGQSSYNEQFF.